These 3 T cell receptor beta chains were sequenced from one sample in a study of shared clonotypes between healthy human individuals. Assay: immunoSEQ multiplex PCR; the TCRdb copy retains only in-frame clones and omits some. The sample shows more than 2 million clones, about 94% of them seen only once. Sequenced: naive CD4+ T cells sorted from blood. Described subset: CD45RA+ positively selected. The receptors were gathered from a man younger than 35 in good health.

This clone was found once. Other DNA sequences in the same sample also yield this CDR3. The chain links TRBV6-5 to TRBJ1-1; D is uncertain. The CDR3 sequence is 14 residues long. CDR1 is MNHEY and CDR2 is SVGAGI in the germline V gene. Trimming took off 2 bases at V and 1 base at J, with 8 bases between the two ends. The CDR3 region is CASSYGVPNTEAFF. The CDR3 nucleotides read TGTGCCAGCAGTTACGGGGTTCCGAACACTGAAGCTTTCTTT.

The V and J genes are TRBV27 and TRBJ2-3; D is possibly TRBD1 or TRBD2 (6 bases each). The germline gives CDR1 MNHEY, CDR2 SMNVEV (reference sequence). Trimming took 7 bases from V and 2 from J, leaving 25 bases between them. CDR3 size: 18 residues. DNA for the CDR3: TGTGCCAGCATCAAAGGGGGTCCGGGGGCGACCTTCACAGATACGCAGTATTTT. Encoded protein: CASIKGGPGATFTDTQYF.

Details on this clone: This specimen includes other DNA sequences encoding the same CDR3. The chain couples TRBV10-3 to TRBJ2-7; D is uncertain. From germline, CDR1 is ENHRY and CDR2 SYGVKD. The V gene lost 0 bases and the J gene lost 2 bases, with 8 bases spanning the gap. This CDR3 contains 14 residues. The CDR3: CAISESGRTYEQYF. CDR3 bases: TGTGCCATCAGTGAGTCTGGCAGAACCTACGAGCAGTACTTC.